This passage covers 18 T cell receptor beta chains from one sample sequenced in a study of monozygotic twins with inflammatory bowel disease. TCRdb reanalyzed the 5' RACE reads and collapses them to one entry per CDR3 protein, without DNA. The table lists about 450,000 distinct CDR3 sequences. The sequenced sample was blood. Receptors originate from a human donor with ulcerative colitis or Crohn's disease, or a healthy co-twin of an affected twin (not recorded which).

The J gene is TRBJ2-7, the V gene TRBV15; TCRdb names TRBD1, which stays unverified in the absence of DNA. This CDR3 comprises 14 residues. The germline V gene encodes CDR1 LNHNV and CDR2 YYDKDF (reference sequence). CDR3 loop: CATSRGTGTYEQYF.

The chain is built from TRBV5-1 and TRBJ2-3; TCRdb designates TRBD1, a call that cannot be tested without DNA. The CDR3 loop spans 16 amino acids. Germline V gene sequence: CDR1 SGHRS, CDR2 YFSETQ. CDR3 residues: CASSLGAGAYTDTQYF.

The chain couples TRBV7-3 to TRBJ2-2; TCRdb's D call of TRBD2 is untestable without DNA. The CDR3 is made up of 14 amino acids. From germline, CDR1 is SGHTA and CDR2 FQGTGA. This CDR3 reads CASSSGLSTGELFF.

This sequence joins TRBV29-1 and TRBJ1-1; TCRdb's D gene call, TRBD1, goes unchecked for lack of DNA. The CDR3 covers 13 residues. The germline V gene encodes CDR1 SQVTM and CDR2 ANQGSEA. CDR3 residues: CSVNGQLNTEAFF.

This chain links TRBV27 with TRBJ2-7; TCRdb outputs TRBD2, but without DNA this stays unchecked. Germline V CDR1 and CDR2: MNHEY, SMNVEV (reference sequence). The CDR3 sequence is 13 residues long. The CDR3 spells CASSLGRFYEQYF.

The CDR3 spells CSLVDPGTEAFF. The V and J genes are TRBV29-1 and TRBJ1-1; TCRdb returns TRBD1, unconfirmable since there is no DNA. The CDR3 totals 12 residues. Germline V gene lookup returns CDR1 SQVTM and CDR2 ANQGSEA.

The chain links TRBV19 to TRBJ2-1; TCRdb's assignment of TRBD1 cannot be checked, as there is no DNA. The CDR3 contains 16 residues. CDR1 and CDR2 (germline): LNHDA, SQIVND (reference sequence). The CDR3 here is CASSTLRTGRDNEQFF.

The chain uses TRBV2 and TRBJ2-1; TCRdb gives TRBD2 as the D gene, but with no DNA this cannot be confirmed. The germline V gene encodes CDR1 SNHLY and CDR2 FYNNEI. The CDR3 covers 17 residues. The CDR3 sequence is CASSEARAGGPGNEQFF.

V usage is TRBV28 and J usage is TRBJ2-1; TCRdb lists TRBD2, though no DNA is available to test this call. Per germline, CDR1 MDHEN and CDR2 SYDVKM. The CDR3 consists of 14 residues. The CDR3: CASSSAGSYNEQFF.

The chain employs TRBV7-2 and TRBJ2-1; lacking DNA, the TRBD1 call made by TCRdb goes unchecked. Germline CDR1 reads SGHTA; CDR2 reads FQGNSA. The CDR3 runs to 15 residues. This CDR3 is CASQGAGGSYNEQFF.

The genes are TRBV7-2 and TRBJ2-1; the TRBD2 assignment by TCRdb is unverifiable without DNA. This CDR3 comprises 13 residues. The germline CDR1 and CDR2 sequences are SGHTA and FQGNSA. CDR3: CASTDGGLNEQFF. Full variable domain (missing parts from reference TRBV7-2 and TRBJ2-1): GAGVSQSPSNKVTEKGKDVELRCDPISGHTALYWYRQSLGQGLEFLIYFQGNSAPDKSGLPSDRFSAERTGGSVSTLTIQRTQQEDSAVYLCASTDGGLNEQFFGPGTRLTVL.

The J gene is TRBJ2-7, the V gene TRBV5-1; as DNA is missing, the TRBD2 call by TCRdb cannot be tested. Germline V gives CDR1 SGHRS, CDR2 YFSETQ. The length of the CDR3 is 16 residues. The CDR3 here is CASSRGLAGPSYEQYF.

V usage is TRBV7-6 and J usage is TRBJ2-1; TCRdb's assignment of TRBD2 cannot be checked, as there is no DNA. The CDR3 spans 16 residues. Germline CDR1 and CDR2: SGHVS and FNYEAQ. This chain's CDR3 is CASSFGTSGSYNEQFF.

The chain employs TRBV7-8 and TRBJ2-1; with no DNA, the TCRdb D assignment of TRBD1 cannot be verified. This CDR3 comprises 17 residues. The germline CDR1 and CDR2 sequences are SGHVS and FQNEAQ. The CDR3 sequence is CASSLLKGTGVYNEQFF.

The chain couples TRBV15 to TRBJ1-2; TCRdb's D call of TRBD1 is untestable without DNA. The V gene's germline CDR1 is LNHNV and CDR2 YYDKDF (reference sequence). CDR3 size: 15 residues. The CDR3: CATSLKKGPSYGYTF.

J is TRBJ2-7 and V is TRBV12-3 or TRBV12-4. The CDR3 is 13 residues long. The CDR3 reads CASSFGHSYEQYF.

The chain employs TRBV4-2 and TRBJ2-2; TCRdb names TRBD1, which stays unverified in the absence of DNA. Germline V gene lookup returns CDR1 LGHNA and CDR2 YNFKEQ. This CDR3 region has 17 residues. CDR3: CASSHVGTGGETGELFF.

The CDR3 loop reads CASTPTGTGTEAFF. V and J are TRBV12-3 or TRBV12-4 and TRBJ1-1; lacking DNA, the TRBD1 call made by TCRdb goes unchecked. This CDR3 contains 14 residues.